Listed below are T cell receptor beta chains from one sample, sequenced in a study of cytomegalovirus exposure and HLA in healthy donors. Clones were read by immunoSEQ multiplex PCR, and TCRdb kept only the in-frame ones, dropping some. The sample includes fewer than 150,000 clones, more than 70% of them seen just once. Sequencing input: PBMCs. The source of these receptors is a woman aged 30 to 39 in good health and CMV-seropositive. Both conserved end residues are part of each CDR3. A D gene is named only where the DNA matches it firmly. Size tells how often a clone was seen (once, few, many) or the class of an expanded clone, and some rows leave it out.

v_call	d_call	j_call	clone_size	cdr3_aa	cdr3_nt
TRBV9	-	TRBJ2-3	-	CASSVGGGLGTDTQYF	TGTGCCAGCAGCGTAGGGGGGGGGCTTGGCACAGATACGCAGTATTTT
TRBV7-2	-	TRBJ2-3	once	CASSPSPSRAQYF	TGTGCCAGCAGCCCCTCCCCCTCTCGGGCGCAGTATTTT
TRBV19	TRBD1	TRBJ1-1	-	CASSIDFSRTGTEAFF	TGTGCCAGTAGTATAGATTTCTCCCGGACAGGGACTGAAGCTTTCTTT
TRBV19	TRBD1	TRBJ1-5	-	CASSPGIRQGKDQPQHF	TGTGCCAGTAGTCCCGGTATCAGACAGGGGAAGGATCAGCCCCAGCATTTT
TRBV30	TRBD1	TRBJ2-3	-	CAWSVRRTGATDTQYF	TGTGCCTGGAGTGTACGGAGGACAGGAGCCACAGATACGCAGTATTTT
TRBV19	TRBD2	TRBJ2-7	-	CASSRAGAFSYEQYF	TGTGCCAGTTCTCGAGCGGGGGCCTTCTCCTACGAGCAGTACTTC
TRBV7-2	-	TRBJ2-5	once	CASSRTRVAETQYF	TGTGCCAGCAGCCGGACCAGGGTCGCCGAGACCCAGTACTTC
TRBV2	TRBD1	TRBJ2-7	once	CASSYTTGGLVNEQYF	TGTGCCAGCAGCTACACGACAGGGGGCTTGGTGAACGAGCAGTACTTC
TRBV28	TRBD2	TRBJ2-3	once	CASSLLPSGRAIDTQYF	TGTGCCAGCAGTTTACTTCCTAGCGGGAGGGCAATCGATACGCAGTATTTT
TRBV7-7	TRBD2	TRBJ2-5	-	CASSLRGLAGEETQYF	TGTGCTAGCAGCTTACGGGGACTAGCGGGAGAAGAGACCCAGTACTTC
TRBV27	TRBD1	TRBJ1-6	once	CASSLARGNSPLHF	TGTGCCAGCAGTCTAGCCAGGGGGAATTCACCCCTCCACTTT
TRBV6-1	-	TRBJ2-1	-	CASRGLTSYNEQFF	TGTGCCAGCAGGGGACTGACTTCCTACAATGAGCAGTTCTTC
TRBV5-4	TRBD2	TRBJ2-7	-	CASSFSGGMISYEQYF	TGTGCCAGCAGCTTTAGCGGGGGGATGATCTCCTACGAGCAGTACTTC
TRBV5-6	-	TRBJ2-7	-	CASSLGYWASSHEQYF	TGTGCCAGCAGCTTGGGGTATTGGGCGAGTTCCCACGAGCAGTACTTC
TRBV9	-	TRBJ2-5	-	CASSVGQPEETQYF	TGTGCCAGCAGCGTAGGACAGCCCGAGGAGACCCAGTACTTC
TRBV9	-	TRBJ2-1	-	CASSVSPGGIDYNEQFF	TGTGCCAGCAGCGTATCCCCCGGGGGAATAGATTACAATGAGCAGTTCTTC
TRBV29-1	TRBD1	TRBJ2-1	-	CSVDEAGGDEQFF	TGCAGCGTTGACGAGGCAGGGGGCGATGAGCAGTTCTTC
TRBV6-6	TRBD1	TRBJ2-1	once	CASSPPTGVTYNEQFF	TGTGCCAGCAGTCCGCCGACAGGGGTGACCTACAATGAGCAGTTCTTC
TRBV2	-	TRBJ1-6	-	CASRIGGDSPLHF	TGTGCCAGCAGGATAGGGGGAGATTCACCCCTCCACTTT
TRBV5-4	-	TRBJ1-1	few	CASSVQQGVTEAFF	TGTGCCAGCAGCGTACAACAGGGCGTCACTGAAGCTTTCTTT
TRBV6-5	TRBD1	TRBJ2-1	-	CASAPGQGYDEQFF	TGTGCCAGCGCACCGGGACAGGGGTATGATGAGCAGTTCTTC
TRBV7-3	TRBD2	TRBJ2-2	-	CASSLGPEGTSAGELFF	TGTGCCAGCAGCTTAGGGCCCGAAGGGACTAGCGCCGGGGAGCTGTTTTTT
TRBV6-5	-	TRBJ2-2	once	CASRPRVGTGELFF	TGTGCCAGCAGACCCAGGGTGGGGACCGGGGAGCTGTTTTTT
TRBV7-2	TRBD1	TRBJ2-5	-	CASSSQTGGQETQYF	TGTGCCAGCAGCTCCCAAACAGGGGGCCAAGAGACCCAGTACTTC
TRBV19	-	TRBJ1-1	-	CASSSPTGHLLNTEAFF	TGTGCCAGTAGTTCCCCAACGGGACACCTCTTGAACACTGAAGCTTTCTTT
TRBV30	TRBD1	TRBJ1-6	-	CAWATGDFSPLHF	TGTGCCTGGGCGACAGGGGACTTTTCACCCCTCCACTTT
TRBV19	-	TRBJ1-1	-	CATSKGVNTEAFF	TGTGCCACCAGCAAGGGGGTGAACACTGAAGCTTTCTTT
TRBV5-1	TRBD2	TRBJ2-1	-	CASSSATGLARNEQFF	TGCGCCAGCAGCTCTGCAACGGGACTAGCGAGGAATGAGCAGTTCTTC
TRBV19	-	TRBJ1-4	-	CASRDRIGEKLFF	TGTGCCAGTAGAGACAGGATCGGGGAAAAACTGTTTTTT
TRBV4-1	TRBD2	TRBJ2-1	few	CASAGLAGGEQFF	TGCGCCAGCGCGGGCCTAGCGGGGGGAGAGCAGTTCTTC
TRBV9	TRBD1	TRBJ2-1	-	CASSSRQGRWNEQFF	TGTGCCAGCAGCTCCCGACAGGGGAGATGGAATGAGCAGTTCTTC
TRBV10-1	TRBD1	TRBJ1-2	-	CASRGLDRVYGYTF	TGCGCCTCTCGCGGATTAGACAGGGTCTATGGCTACACCTTC
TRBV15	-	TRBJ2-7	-	CATSRVGQSVEQYF	TGTGCCACCAGCAGAGTCGGACAGTCCGTCGAGCAGTACTTC
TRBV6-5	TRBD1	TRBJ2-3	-	CASSYQDRGADTQYF	TGTGCCAGCAGTTACCAAGACAGGGGTGCAGATACGCAGTATTTT
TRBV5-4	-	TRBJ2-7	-	CASSNLKAGGYEQYF	TGTGCCAGCAGCAACCTTAAGGCGGGCGGCTACGAGCAGTACTTC
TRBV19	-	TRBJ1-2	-	CASSPNYGYTF	TGTGCCAGTAGCCCCAATTATGGCTACACCTTC
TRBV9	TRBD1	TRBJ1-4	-	CASSVNLRQGEDEKLFF	TGTGCCAGCAGCGTAAACCTAAGACAGGGAGAGGATGAAAAACTGTTTTTT
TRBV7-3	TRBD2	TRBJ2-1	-	CASGSGPSGYNEQFF	TGTGCCAGCGGGTCGGGGCCTAGCGGTTACAATGAGCAGTTCTTC